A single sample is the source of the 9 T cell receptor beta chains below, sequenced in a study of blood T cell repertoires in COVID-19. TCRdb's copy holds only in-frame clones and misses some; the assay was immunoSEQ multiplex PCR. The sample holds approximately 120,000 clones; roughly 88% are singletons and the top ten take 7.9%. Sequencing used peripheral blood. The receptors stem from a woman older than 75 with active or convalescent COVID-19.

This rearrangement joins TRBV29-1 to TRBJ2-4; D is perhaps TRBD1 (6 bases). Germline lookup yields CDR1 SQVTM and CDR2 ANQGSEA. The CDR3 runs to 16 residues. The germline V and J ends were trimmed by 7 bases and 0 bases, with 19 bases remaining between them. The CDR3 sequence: CSATLVGQQAKNIQYF. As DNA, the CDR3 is TGCAGCGCTACCCTTGTTGGACAGCAAGCCAAAAACATTCAGTACTTC.

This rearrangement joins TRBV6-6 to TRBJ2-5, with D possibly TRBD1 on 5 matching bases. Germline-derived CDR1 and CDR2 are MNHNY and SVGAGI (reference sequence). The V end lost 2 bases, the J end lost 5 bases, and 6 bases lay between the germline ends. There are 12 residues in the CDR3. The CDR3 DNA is TGTGCCAGCAGTTACGGGGCGGAGACCCAGTACTTC. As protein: CASSYGAETQYF.

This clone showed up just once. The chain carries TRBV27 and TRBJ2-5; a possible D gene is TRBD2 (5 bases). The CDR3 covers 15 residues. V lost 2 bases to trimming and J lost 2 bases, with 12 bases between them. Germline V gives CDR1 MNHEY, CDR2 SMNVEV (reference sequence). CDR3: CASSLRGNRQETQYF. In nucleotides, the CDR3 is TGTGCCAGCAGTTTACGGGGAAACAGACAAGAGACCCAGTACTTC.

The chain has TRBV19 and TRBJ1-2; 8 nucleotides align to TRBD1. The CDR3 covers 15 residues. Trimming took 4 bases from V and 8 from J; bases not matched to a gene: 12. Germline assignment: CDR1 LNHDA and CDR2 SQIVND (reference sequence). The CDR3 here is CASSTFPGQANGYTF. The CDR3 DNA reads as TGTGCCAGTAGTACATTCCCGGGACAGGCAAACGGCTACACCTTC.

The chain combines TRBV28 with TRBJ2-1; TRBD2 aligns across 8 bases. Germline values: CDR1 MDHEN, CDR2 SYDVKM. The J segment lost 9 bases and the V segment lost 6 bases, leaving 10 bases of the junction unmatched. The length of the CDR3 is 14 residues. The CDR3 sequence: CASRPGGLAREQFF. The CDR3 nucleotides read TGTGCCAGCAGGCCGGGGGGGCTAGCGCGTGAGCAGTTCTTC.

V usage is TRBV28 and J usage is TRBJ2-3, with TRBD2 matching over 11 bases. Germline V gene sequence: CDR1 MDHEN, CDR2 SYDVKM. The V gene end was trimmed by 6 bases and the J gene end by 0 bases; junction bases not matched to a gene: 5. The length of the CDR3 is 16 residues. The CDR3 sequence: CASSSGLAGSTDTQYF. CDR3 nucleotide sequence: TGTGCCAGCAGCTCCGGACTAGCGGGTAGCACAGATACGCAGTATTTT.

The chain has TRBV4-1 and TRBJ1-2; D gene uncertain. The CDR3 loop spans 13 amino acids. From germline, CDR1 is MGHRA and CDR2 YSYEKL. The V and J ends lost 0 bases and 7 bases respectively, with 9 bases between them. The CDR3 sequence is CASSQDFGLGYTF. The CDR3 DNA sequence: TGCGCCAGCAGCCAAGATTTCGGTCTTGGCTACACCTTC.

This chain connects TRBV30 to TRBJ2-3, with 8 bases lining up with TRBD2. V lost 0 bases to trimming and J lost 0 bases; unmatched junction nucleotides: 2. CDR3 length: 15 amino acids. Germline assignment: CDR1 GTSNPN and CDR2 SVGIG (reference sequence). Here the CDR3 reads CAWSVGGGSTDTQYF. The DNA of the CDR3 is TGTGCCTGGAGTGTGGGCGGGGGGAGCACAGATACGCAGTATTTT.

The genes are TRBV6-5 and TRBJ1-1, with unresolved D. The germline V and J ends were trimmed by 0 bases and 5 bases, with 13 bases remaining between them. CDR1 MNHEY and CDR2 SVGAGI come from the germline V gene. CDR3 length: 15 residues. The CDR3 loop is CASSYSGGVGTEAFF. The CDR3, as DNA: TGTGCCAGCAGTTACTCTGGCGGGGTTGGAACTGAAGCTTTCTTT.